The 6 T cell receptor beta chains given below trace back to one sample, sequenced in a study of T cells after yellow fever vaccination. TCRdb independently ran MiXCR on the 5' RACE reads; one entry per CDR3 protein. The profile covers 500,000 to 650,000 distinct CDR3 sequences, with roughly 13% appearing a single time and more than 12% taken by the ten largest. Source: PBMCs, taken on the day of the yellow fever booster vaccination. All receptors derive from a man between 25 and 39 years old who received the YFV17D yellow fever vaccine.

The chain combines TRBV20-1 with TRBJ2-5; no definite D call. The CDR3 sequence is 14 residues long. V was pared by 2 bases and J by 1 base, with 11 bases between. Germline CDR1 DFQATT, CDR2 SNEGSKA (reference sequence). CDR3 DNA: TGCAGTGCTAGATCTACTTCATCCCAAGAGACCCAGTACTTC. Translated: CSARSTSSQETQYF.

V gene TRBV7-8 combines with J gene TRBJ2-7; D is possibly TRBD2 (6 bases). Germline V gene data show CDR1 as SGHVS and CDR2 as FQNEAQ. CDR3 length: 17 residues. With 4 bases removed from V and 2 bases from J, the gap between germline ends came to 21 bases. CDR3 coding DNA: TGTGCCAGCAGCTGGTCCGGGCCGGATCGCGGGACCTACGAGCAGTACTTC. It specifies CASSWSGPDRGTYEQYF.

This sequence joins TRBV15 and TRBJ2-5; D not resolved. V lost 5 bases and J lost 3, with 7 bases in between. This CDR3 is 12 amino acids long. Germline V gene data show CDR1 as LNHNV and CDR2 as YYDKDF (reference sequence). The CDR3 sequence is CATSPTKETQYF. The CDR3 nucleotides are TGTGCCACCAGCCCAACCAAAGAGACCCAGTACTTC.

This clonotype showed up just a few times. The J gene is TRBJ2-1, the V gene TRBV7-9; unclear D gene. Germline CDR1 is SEHNR and CDR2 is FQNEAQ (reference sequence). This CDR3 is built from 12 residues. Trimming cost V 1 base and J 10 bases, with 8 bases left between them. Written as DNA, the CDR3 is TGTGCCAGCAGCTTAGTTACGGTGGAGCAGTTCTTC. It is translated as CASSLVTVEQFF.

The gene calls are TRBV6-5 and TRBJ2-7; possible D gene TRBD2, 5 bases. V was clipped by 3 bases and J by 0 bases, with 12 bases between them. CDR1 and CDR2 from the germline V gene are MNHEY and SVGAGI. The CDR3 is made up of 15 amino acids. The CDR3 DNA follows: TGTGCCAGCAGTTATCGAGGAGAGGGCTCCTACGAGCAGTACTTC. It yields the protein CASSYRGEGSYEQYF.

This clonotype occurred a few times. In DNA form, the CDR3 reads TGTGCCAGCAGCCCTCCGACCTCTGGGGCCAACGTCCTGACTTTC. Amino acids: CASSPPTSGANVLTF. The chain links TRBV9 to TRBJ2-6; D uncertain. The CDR3 is 15 residues long. The V end was cut by 4 bases, the J end by 0 bases, with 8 bases between. Per germline, CDR1 SGDLS and CDR2 YYNGEE. Looking up the rest from reference TRBV9 and TRBJ2-6 gives the full variable domain: DSGVTQTPKHLITATGQRVTLRCSPRSGDLSVYWYQQSLDQGLQFLIQYYNGEERAKGNILERFSAQQFPDLHSELNLSSLELGDSALYFCASSPPTSGANVLTFGAGSRLTVL.